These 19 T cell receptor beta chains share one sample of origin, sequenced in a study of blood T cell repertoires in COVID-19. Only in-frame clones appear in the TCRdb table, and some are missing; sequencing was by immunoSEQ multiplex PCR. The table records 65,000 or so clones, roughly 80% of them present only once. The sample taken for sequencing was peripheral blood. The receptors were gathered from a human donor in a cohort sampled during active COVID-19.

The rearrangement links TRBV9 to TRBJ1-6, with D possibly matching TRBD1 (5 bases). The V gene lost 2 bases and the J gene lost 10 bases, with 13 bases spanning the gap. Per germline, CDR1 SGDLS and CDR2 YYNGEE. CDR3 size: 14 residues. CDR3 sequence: CASSVLDSKSPLHF. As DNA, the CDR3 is TGTGCCAGCAGCGTGCTCGACAGCAAGTCACCCCTCCACTTT.

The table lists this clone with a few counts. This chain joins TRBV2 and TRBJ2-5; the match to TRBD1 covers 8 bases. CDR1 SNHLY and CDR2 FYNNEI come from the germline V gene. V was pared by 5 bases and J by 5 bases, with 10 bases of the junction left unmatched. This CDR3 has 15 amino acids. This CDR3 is CASSSARGRSETQYF. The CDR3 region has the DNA TGTGCCAGCAGTTCGGCCAGGGGGCGGTCGGAGACCCAGTACTTC.

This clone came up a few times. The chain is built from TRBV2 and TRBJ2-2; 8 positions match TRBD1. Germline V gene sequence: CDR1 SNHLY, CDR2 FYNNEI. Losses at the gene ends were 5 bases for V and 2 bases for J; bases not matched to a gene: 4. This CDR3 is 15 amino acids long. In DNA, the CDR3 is TGTGCCAGCAGTCTAGGACAGGGTAACACCGGGGAGCTGTTTTTT. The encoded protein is CASSLGQGNTGELFF.

The DNA for the CDR3 is TGTGCCAGCAGTTTATACGCAATAGCGGGAACTGCCTACAATGAGCAGTTCTTC. It encodes CASSLYAIAGTAYNEQFF. The chain is built from TRBV27 and TRBJ2-1; 8 bases are a match to TRBD2. Unmatched junction bases numbered 10, after V lost 1 base and J lost 2 bases. CDR1 and CDR2 from the germline V gene are MNHEY and SMNVEV (reference sequence). This CDR3 is 18 amino acids long.

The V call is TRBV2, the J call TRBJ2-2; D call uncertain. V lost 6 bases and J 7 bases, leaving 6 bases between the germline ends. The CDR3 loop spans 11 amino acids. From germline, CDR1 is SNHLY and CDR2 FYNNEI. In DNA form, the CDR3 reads TGTGCCAGCAGCTTATACGGGGAGCTGTTTTTT. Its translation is CASSLYGELFF.

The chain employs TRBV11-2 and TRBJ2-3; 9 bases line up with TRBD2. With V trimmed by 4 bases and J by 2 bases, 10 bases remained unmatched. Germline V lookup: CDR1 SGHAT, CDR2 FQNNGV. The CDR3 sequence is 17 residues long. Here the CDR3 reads CASSSTASGTFTDTQYF. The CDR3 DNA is TGTGCCAGCAGCTCCACGGCTAGCGGGACTTTCACAGATACGCAGTATTTT.

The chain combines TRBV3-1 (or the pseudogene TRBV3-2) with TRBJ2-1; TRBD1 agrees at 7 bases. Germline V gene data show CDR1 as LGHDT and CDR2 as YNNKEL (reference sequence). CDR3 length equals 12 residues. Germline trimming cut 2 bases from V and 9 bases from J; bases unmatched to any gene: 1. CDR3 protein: CASSQTGAEQFF. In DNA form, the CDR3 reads TGTGCCAGCAGCCAAACAGGGGCTGAGCAGTTCTTC.

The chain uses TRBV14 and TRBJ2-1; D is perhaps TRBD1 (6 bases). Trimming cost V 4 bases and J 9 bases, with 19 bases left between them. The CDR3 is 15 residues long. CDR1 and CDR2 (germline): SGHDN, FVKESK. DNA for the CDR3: TGTGCCAGCAGCCTCATGACTCAGGGGCGAGGTGAGCAGTTCTTC. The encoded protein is CASSLMTQGRGEQFF.

The CDR3: CASSSPDSTYEQYF. Written as DNA, the CDR3 is TGCGCCAGCAGCTCACCGGACAGTACCTACGAGCAGTACTTC. V gene TRBV5-1 combines with J gene TRBJ2-7, with a possible D match to TRBD1 (6 bases). This CDR3 is built from 14 residues. The germline V gene encodes CDR1 SGHRS and CDR2 YFSETQ. V lost 3 bases to trimming and J lost 2 bases, with 12 bases between them.

The CDR3, as DNA: TGTGCCAGCAGCTTATCGGGGAATACGCAGTATTTT. It specifies CASSLSGNTQYF. This chain connects TRBV7-8 to TRBJ2-3; maybe TRBD2 (5 bases). Trimming pared 2 bases from V and 7 bases from J, leaving 7 bases between. Germline CDR1 and CDR2: SGHVS and FQNEAQ. This CDR3 has 12 amino acids.

CDR3 protein: CASSQAGGRGSYEQYF. In nucleotides, the CDR3 is TGTGCCAGCAGCCAAGCGGGCGGGAGGGGCTCCTACGAGCAGTACTTC. J is TRBJ2-7 and V is TRBV4-2; 9 bases are shared with TRBD2. Trimming at V came to 1 base and at J to 0 bases, leaving 4 bases not matched to a gene. Germline assignment: CDR1 LGHNA and CDR2 YNFKEQ. The CDR3 loop spans 16 amino acids.

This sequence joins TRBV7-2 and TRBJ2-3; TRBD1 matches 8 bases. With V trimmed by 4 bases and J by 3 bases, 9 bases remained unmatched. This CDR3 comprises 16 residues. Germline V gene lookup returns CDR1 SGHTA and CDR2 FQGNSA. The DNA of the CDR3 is TGTGCCAGCAGCTACGGGACAGGAGGAATTACAGATACGCAGTATTTT. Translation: CASSYGTGGITDTQYF.

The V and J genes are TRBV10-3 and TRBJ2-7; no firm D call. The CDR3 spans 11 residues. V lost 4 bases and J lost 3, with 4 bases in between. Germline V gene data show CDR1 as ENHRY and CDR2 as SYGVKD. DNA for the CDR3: TGTGCCATCAGTGGTAGCTACGAGCAGTACTTC. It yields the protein CAISGSYEQYF.

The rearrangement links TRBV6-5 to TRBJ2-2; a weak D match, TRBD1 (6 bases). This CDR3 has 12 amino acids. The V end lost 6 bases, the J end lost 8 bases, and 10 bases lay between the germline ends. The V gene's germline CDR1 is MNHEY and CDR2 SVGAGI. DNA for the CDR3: TGTGCCAGCAGGCTCGGGACAGGGGAGCTGTTTTTT. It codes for CASRLGTGELFF.

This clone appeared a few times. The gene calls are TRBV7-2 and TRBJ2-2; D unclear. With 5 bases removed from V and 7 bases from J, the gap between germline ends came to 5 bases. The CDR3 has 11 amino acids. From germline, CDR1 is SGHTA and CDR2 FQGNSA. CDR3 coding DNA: TGTGCCAGCAGCATCTACGGGGAGCTGTTTTTT. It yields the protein CASSIYGELFF.

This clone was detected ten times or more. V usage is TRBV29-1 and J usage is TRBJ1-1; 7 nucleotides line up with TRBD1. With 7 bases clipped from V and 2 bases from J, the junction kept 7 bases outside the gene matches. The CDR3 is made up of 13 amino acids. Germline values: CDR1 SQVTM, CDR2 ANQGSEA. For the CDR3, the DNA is TGCAGCGGGGGGGACAGAGTAAACACTGAAGCTTTCTTT. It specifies CSGGDRVNTEAFF.

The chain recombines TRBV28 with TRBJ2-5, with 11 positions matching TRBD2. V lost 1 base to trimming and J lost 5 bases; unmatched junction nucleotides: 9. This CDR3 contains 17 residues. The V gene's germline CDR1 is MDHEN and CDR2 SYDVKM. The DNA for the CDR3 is TGTGCCAGCAGTTTATTAATGGGGCTAGCGGGAGGCGAGACCCAGTACTTC. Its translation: CASSLLMGLAGGETQYF.

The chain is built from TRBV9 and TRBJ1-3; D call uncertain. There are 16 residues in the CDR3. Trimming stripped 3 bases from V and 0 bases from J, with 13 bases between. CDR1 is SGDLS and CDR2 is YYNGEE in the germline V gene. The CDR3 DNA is TGTGCCAGCAGCGCCCGGGGAGTACTCTCTGGAAACACCATATATTTT. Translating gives CASSARGVLSGNTIYF.

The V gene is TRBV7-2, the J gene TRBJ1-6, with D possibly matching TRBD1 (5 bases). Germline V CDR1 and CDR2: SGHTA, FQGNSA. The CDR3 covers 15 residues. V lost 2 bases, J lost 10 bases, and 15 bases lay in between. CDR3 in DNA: TGTGCCAGCAGCTTACCAGGGCTCCGTTCCTCACCCCTCCACTTT. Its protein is CASSLPGLRSSPLHF.